This entry features one T cell receptor (beta chain) sequence. This clone's antigen is unknown. The data originate from a study of cytomegalovirus exposure and HLA in healthy donors (dated by TCRdb to the late 2010s). Context from the whole study: An earlier analysis of some 600 of the donors reported about 280 Gb of sequence data and 117 million unique TCR beta sequences obtained from about 179 million T cells. Of the roughly 400 genotyped donors, 75% to 85% were placed in the genetic ancestry cluster associated with self-reported Caucasian donors. Because of strong linkage in the cohort, a handful of DR-DQ haplotypes were treated as single units for association and clustering. HLA typing included class I and class II loci at four-digit resolution. In addition to the first cohort of around 670 subjects, a separate validation cohort of some 120 different subjects was used. Donor age, sex, ethnicity and CMV serostatus were compiled alongside the repertoire data. On average, roughly 240,000 unique TCR beta nucleotide sequences were sequenced per donor among a few hundred genotyped donors of the cohort, with 15% to 20% of those sequences being non-productive. The T cell repertoires of 550 to 850 subjects were profiled by immunosequencing and related to cytomegalovirus serostatus. The study combined high-throughput TCR immunosequencing, statistical association of individual TCRs with disease status, and machine learning to predict cytomegalovirus infection status. Typing coverage varied by locus: 629-630 donors for A, B, C, DRB1 and DQB1; 500 to 550 for DQA1; some 610 for DPA1; 450 to 480 for DPB1. The aim of the study was to test whether cataloging public T cell receptors could identify signatures of past pathogen exposure. A later genetic analysis used genome-wide SNP genotypes for 398 of the 666 donors, treating that subset as a discovery cohort. In an earlier analysis of 500 to 650 of the donors, high-throughput TCR beta sequencing was used to judge whether each TCR beta V gene segment behaved as functional or pseudogenic. A later analysis re-analyzed previously published TCR beta repertoires from 666 donors and added high-resolution HLA genotyping to study TCR occurrence patterns. Rather than using new phenotypic data, the later analysis identified candidate immune exposures from TCR beta sequences and from how often those sequences occurred across donors. All discovery cohort repertoires had been generated on a single sequencing platform. An early release covering 550 to 700 HLA-typed donors comprised approximately 290 gigabases of sequencing data and around 80 million unique TCR sequences.

The paper's findings and limits, for the study overall: CMV serostatus was the only immune exposure information available for the cohort. A later analysis reported that several top co-occurrence clusters appeared linked to parvovirus B19, influenza, CMV and Epstein-Barr virus. A later analysis found that most CMV-associated TCR beta chains appeared HLA-restricted, with HLA associations seemingly driven largely by CMV exposure. Assigning TCR associations to individual alleles was difficult when HLA alleles, especially DR and DQ, strongly co-occurred. The classifier was reported to diagnose cytomegalovirus status with high specificity and sensitivity in both the original and validation cohorts. Most TCR sequences were seen in very few donors, while some public TCRs were found in many individuals. The study listed 164 TCR beta chains as associated with cytomegalovirus. An earlier analysis of around 600 of the donors showed that most TCR beta V segments appeared in productive rearrangements either about 90% or about 30% of the time, which broadly matched IMGT annotations. A further reported finding was that TCR beta sequences accurately predicted the HLA-A and HLA-B alleles for most subjects in the first cohort. At a false discovery rate of 0.05, a later analysis linked around 17,000 TCR beta sequences to specific HLA alleles. Roughly 17 rarely observed V segments, including chromosome 9 orphons, were excluded from the earlier analysis of just under 600 of the donors because counts were too low. Sequencing depth was assumed to be roughly uniform across donors in the presence/absence analyses, though that assumption may not hold. It was suggested by the authors that the approach could potentially be generalized to other disease states and immunological phenotypes. Correlated functional status among segregating V segments might be attributable to linkage disequilibrium, but an unknown experimental factor could not be ruled out. The cohort was sequenced for TCR beta chains only, and without alpha or paired-chain data the features that could be detected were limited. Some IMGT-functional V segments, including TRBV6-2 and TRBV6-3, could not be told apart with the 87-base-pair reads, so those segments were excluded. In a later genetic analysis, a missense DCLRE1C variant was associated with V-gene and J-gene trimming of TCR beta chains, and the association was replicated in an independent cohort. A later analysis found that TCR association rates varied across HLA loci, with DRB1 alleles showing the most associated TCRs and HLA-C alleles the fewest. In vitro tests confirmed that a few of the cytomegalovirus-associated TCR beta chains recognize cytomegalovirus antigens. Compared with the approximately 710-donor mean, donors in an Asian-associated ancestry cluster had fewer N-insertions in productive TCRs, according to a later genetic analysis. HLA typing was unavailable for some donors at each locus, so association tests used only the typed subset. A group of highly shared sequence variants was considered likely to be a technical artifact of the sequencing pipeline. In a later analysis, HLA-associated TCR beta chains showed more clonal expansion and lower generation probabilities than non-associated chains that were equally common.

The cohort consisted of 600 or so healthy bone marrow donors. At the time of sampling, all cohort members were nominally healthy, though unrecorded immune exposures were likely present. The donor tested CMV seropositive, placing the donor among the 289 seropositive members of the cohort. Each donor provided a peripheral blood sample, and peripheral blood mononuclear cells were used for TCR beta sequencing. The Qiagen DNeasy Blood Extraction Kit was used to extract genomic DNA from the blood cell samples. Looking up the germline V gene yields CDR1 SGDLS and CDR2 YYNGEE. The CDR3 contains 14 residues, cysteine and phenylalanine counted. The entry retains the CDR3 DNA only, 42 bases that are in frame from base 1. At the junction V is shortened by 0 bases and J by 3 bases, with 9 bases in between. The method behind the library was the immunoSEQ multiplex PCR assay. The multiplex PCR relied on a mix of 60 forward primers for TCR Vbeta segments and 13 reverse primers for TCR Jbeta segments. The CDR3 region of rearranged TCR beta genes was amplified from genomic DNA by a multiplex PCR assay. Amplified TCR beta libraries were sequenced as 87-base-pair reads on the Illumina HiSeq System. As for the original processing: Across the 600 to 700 repertoires, a later analysis counted tens of millions of unique TCR beta chains, 9.5 million to 13 million of which were shared by at least two donors. Raw reads were error-corrected and collapsed into unique sequences by a nearest-neighbor algorithm in which closely related sequences were merged to remove PCR and sequencing errors. CDR3 sequences were aligned to IMGT reference sequences to assign V, D and J gene segments. For a sequence to be retained, a match of at least six nucleotides was required to both a V gene segment and a J gene segment. Rearrangements were classified as productive when the CDR3 lacked stop codons and remained in frame with V and J, and all other rearrangements were classified as non-productive. Following IMGT convention, CDR3 was defined as the stretch from the second conserved V-encoded cysteine to the conserved J-encoded phenylalanine. Sequences without an unambiguous match to a single V gene segment were excluded from the earlier analysis of 450 to 650 of the donors. An earlier analysis of fewer than 750 of the donors classified V segments as functional when productive rearrangements were above 56.7% and as segregating when the standard deviation between donors was above 5%. A statistical classification framework was built to diagnose cytomegalovirus status from the catalog of TCR beta chain sequences. In a later analysis, TCR nucleotide sequences were compared against IMGT/GENE-DB human TR gene sequences so that V and J genes could be assigned. Using the TCRdist pipeline, a later analysis assigned CDR3 sequences along with most-parsimonious VDJ recombination scenarios. In a later analysis, each TCR beta chain was defined by its CDR3 amino acid sequence together with its V-gene family, and reads without a unique V-gene family were excluded. In a later analysis, around 650 highly shared, low-generation-probability nucleotide sequences were removed to address suspected cross-contamination and a sequencing artifact. In a later analysis, a clonal expansion index for each public chain was calculated from normalized within-repertoire ranks of inferred template counts. In a later analysis, generation probabilities were computed using a VDJ recombination model fitted to out-of-frame rearrangements, and the results were checked against IGoR. A later analysis scored TCR-TCR, TCR-HLA and TCR-CMV co-occurrence with hypergeometric tests, applying a repertoire-size bias correction to TCR pairs. A later analysis estimated false discovery rates by permuting HLA or CMV assignments 20 times. A later analysis grouped co-occurring TCRs with DBSCAN, adding TCRdist sequence similarity when clustering within HLA-allele-positive subsets. For co-occurrence clustering, repertoires with fewer than 30,000 or more than 120,000 public chains were excluded, along with roughly 5 repertoires with anomalous nucleotide sharing. Imported from immuneACCESS, the table was reduced by TCRdb to in-frame sequences with V and J called. These copies leave out some clones; in studies compared against another copy, an unresolved V gene accounts for under half, and the cause of the remainder is not known. The V and J calls and clone size come from that table; D and trimming were worked out from the DNA. The table of this sample itemizes 200,000 to 250,000 clones. Around 0.95% of the sample rests with the top ten.

Material: PBMCs. The sequence was obtained from a woman aged 25 to 45 in good health and CMV-seropositive. The chain uses TRBV9 and TRBJ1-2; a confident D gene designation cannot be given. The CDR3 amino acid sequence is: CASSVDPGDYGYTF. The base sequence is TGTGCCAGCAGCGTAGATCCAGGCGACTATGGCTACACCTTC.